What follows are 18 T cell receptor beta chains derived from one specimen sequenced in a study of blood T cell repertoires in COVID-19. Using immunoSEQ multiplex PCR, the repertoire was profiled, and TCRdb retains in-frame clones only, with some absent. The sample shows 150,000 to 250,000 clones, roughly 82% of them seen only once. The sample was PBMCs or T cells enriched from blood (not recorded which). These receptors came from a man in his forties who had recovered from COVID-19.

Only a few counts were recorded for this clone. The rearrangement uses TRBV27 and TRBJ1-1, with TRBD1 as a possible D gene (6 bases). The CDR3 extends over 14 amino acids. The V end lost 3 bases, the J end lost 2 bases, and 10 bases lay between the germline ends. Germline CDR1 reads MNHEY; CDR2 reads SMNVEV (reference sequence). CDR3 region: CASSFRGSNTEAFF. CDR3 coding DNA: TGTGCCAGCAGTTTCAGGGGCTCCAACACTGAAGCTTTCTTT.

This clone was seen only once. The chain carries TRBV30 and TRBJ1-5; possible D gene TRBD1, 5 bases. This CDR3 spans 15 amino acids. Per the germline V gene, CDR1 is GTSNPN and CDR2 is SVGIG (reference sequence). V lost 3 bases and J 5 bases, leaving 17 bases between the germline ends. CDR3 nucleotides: TGTGCCTGGAGCGCCGGGGGGGGGTTAGATCAGCCCCAGCATTTT. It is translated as CAWSAGGGLDQPQHF.

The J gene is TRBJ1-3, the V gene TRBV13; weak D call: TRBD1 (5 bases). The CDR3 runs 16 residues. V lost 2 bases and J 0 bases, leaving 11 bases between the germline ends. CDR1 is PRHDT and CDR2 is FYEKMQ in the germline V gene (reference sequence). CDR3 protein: CASSLSARVSGNTIYF. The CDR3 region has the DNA TGTGCCAGCAGCTTATCCGCCAGGGTCTCTGGAAACACCATATATTTT. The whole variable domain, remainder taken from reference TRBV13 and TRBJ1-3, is AAGVIQSPRHLIKEKRETATLKCYPIPRHDTVYWYQQGPGQDPQFLISFYEKMQSDKGSIPDRFSAQQFSDYHSELNMSSLELGDSALYFCASSLSARVSGNTIYFGEGSWLTVV.

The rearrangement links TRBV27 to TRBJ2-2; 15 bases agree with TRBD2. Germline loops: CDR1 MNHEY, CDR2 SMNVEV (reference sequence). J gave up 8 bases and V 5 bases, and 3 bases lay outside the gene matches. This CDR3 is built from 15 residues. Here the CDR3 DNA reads TGTGCCAGCAGTCCTGGGACTAGCGGGAGGGGGGAGCTGTTTTTT. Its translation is CASSPGTSGRGELFF.

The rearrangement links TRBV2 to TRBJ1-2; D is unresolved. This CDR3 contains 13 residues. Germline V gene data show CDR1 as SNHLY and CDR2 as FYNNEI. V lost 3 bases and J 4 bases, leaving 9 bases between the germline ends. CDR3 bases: TGTGCCAGCAGTGACACCGACACCTATGGCTACACCTTC. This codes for CASSDTDTYGYTF.

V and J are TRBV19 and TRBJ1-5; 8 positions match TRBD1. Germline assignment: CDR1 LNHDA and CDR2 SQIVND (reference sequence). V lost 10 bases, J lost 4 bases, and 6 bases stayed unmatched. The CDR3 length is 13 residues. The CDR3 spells CATRQGLNQPQHF. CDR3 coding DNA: TGTGCCACCCGACAGGGGCTTAATCAGCCCCAGCATTTT.

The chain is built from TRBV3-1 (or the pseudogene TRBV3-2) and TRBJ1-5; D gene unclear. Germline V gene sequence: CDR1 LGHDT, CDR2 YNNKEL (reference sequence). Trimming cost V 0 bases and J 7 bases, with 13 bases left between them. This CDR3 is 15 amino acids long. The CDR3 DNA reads TGTGCCAGCAGCCAAGACTTGATAGCCAGCCAGCCCCAGCATTTT. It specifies CASSQDLIASQPQHF.

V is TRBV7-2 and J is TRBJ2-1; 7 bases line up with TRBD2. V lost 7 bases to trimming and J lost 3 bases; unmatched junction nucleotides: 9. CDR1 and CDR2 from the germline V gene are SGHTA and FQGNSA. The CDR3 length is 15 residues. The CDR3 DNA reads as TGTGCCAGCACCATGGGCGGGGGAGTCTACAATGAGCAGTTCTTC. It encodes CASTMGGGVYNEQFF.

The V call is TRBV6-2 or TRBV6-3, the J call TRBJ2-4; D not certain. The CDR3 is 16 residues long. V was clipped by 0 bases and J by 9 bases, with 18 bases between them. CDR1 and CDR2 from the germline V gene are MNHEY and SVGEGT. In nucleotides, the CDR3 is TGTGCCAGCAGTTACTCGAAGCCTCCTGATCTAGGCATTCAGTACTTC. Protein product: CASSYSKPPDLGIQYF.

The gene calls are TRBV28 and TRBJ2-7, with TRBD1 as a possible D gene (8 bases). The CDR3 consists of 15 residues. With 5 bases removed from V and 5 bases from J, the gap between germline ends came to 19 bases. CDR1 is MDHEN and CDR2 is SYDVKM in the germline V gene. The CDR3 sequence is CASSTPGGQAHEQYF. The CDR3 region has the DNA TGTGCCAGCAGTACACCGGGGGGACAGGCACACGAGCAGTACTTC. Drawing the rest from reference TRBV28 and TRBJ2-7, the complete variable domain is DVKVTQSSRYLVKRTGEKVFLECVQDMDHENMFWYRQDPGLGLRLIYFSYDVKMKEKGDIPEGYSVSREKKERFSLILESASTNQTSMYLCASSTPGGQAHEQYFGPGTRLTVT.

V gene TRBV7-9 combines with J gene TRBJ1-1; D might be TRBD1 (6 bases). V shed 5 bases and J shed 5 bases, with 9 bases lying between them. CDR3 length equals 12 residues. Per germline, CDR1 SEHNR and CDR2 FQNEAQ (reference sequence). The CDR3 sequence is CASSRGTTEAFF. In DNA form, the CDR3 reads TGTGCCAGCAGCCGAGGGACAACTGAAGCTTTCTTT.

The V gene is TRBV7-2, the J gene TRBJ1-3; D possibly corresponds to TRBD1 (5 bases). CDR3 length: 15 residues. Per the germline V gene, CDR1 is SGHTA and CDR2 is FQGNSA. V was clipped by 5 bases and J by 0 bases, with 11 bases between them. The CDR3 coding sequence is TGTGCCAGCAGCCCCTACAGGAGCTCTGGAAACACCATATATTTT. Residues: CASSPYRSSGNTIYF.

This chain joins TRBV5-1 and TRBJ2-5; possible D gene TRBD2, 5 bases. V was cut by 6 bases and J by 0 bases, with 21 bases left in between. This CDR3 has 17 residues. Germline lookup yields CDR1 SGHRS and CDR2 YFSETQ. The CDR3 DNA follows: TGCGCCAGCACGAGAGGGCTAGCCCCAATGTACCAAGAGACCCAGTACTTC. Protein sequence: CASTRGLAPMYQETQYF.

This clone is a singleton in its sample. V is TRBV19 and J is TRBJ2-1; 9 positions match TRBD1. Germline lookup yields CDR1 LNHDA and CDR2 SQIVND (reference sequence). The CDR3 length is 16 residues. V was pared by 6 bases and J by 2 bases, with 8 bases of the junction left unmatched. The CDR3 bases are TGTGCCAGTAGCAACTCACAGGGGGCGACCTACAATGAGCAGTTCTTC. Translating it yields CASSNSQGATYNEQFF.

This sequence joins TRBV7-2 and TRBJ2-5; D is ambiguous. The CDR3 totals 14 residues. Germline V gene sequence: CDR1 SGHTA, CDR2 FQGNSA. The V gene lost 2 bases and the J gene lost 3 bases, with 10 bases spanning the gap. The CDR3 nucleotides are TGTGCCAGCAGCTTATCCGCCACAGAAGAGACCCAGTACTTC. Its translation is CASSLSATEETQYF.

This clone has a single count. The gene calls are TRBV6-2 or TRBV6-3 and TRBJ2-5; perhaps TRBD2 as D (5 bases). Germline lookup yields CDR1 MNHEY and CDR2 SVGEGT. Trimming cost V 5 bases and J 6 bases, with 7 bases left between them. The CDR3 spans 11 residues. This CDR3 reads CASSPGKTQYF. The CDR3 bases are TGTGCCAGCAGTCCGGGAAAGACCCAGTACTTC.

The CDR3 DNA sequence: TGCGCCAGCAGCCAAGATCGTGGCGGGAGCGCTAGCACAGATACGCAGTATTTT. Translated: CASSQDRGGSASTDTQYF. The genes are TRBV4-3 and TRBJ2-3, with 7 bases identical to TRBD2. Germline CDR1 and CDR2: LGHNA and YSLEER. There are 18 residues in the CDR3. The junction had 9 bases not matched to a gene; V was cut back by 0 bases and J by 0 bases.

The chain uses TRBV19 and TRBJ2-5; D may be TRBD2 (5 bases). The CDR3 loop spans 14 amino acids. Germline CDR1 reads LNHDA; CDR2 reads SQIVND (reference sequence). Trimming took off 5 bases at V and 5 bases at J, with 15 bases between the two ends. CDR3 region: CASSPPGISETQYF. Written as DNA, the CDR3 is TGTGCCAGTAGTCCCCCCGGGATTTCGGAGACCCAGTACTTC.